What follows are 28 T cell receptor beta chains derived from one specimen sequenced in a study of T cells in narcolepsy. TCRdb's copy holds only in-frame clones and misses some; the assay was immunoSEQ multiplex PCR. The sample contains around 25,000 clones, approximately 83% of which appear only once. Sequencing input: CD45RA- memory CD4+ T cells from PBMCs. The receptors stem from a human donor with narcolepsy.

The J gene is TRBJ2-7, the V gene TRBV11-3; 8 bases match TRBD1. J was trimmed by 3 bases and V by 4 bases; bases with no gene match: 2. The CDR3 is 13 amino acids. Per the germline V gene, CDR1 is SGHNT and CDR2 is YENEEA. This CDR3 reads CASSSGGSYEQYF. As DNA, the CDR3 is TGTGCCAGCAGCTCAGGGGGCAGCTACGAGCAGTACTTC.

This chain links TRBV19 with TRBJ2-7; TRBD1 matches 7 bases. The ends lost 6 bases at V and 0 bases at J; junction bases unmatched: 8. Germline V lookup: CDR1 LNHDA, CDR2 SQIVND (reference sequence). This CDR3 has 15 residues. CDR3 nucleotides: TGTGCCAGTAGGGGACAGACTCAGAGCTCCTACGAGCAGTACTTC. It codes for CASRGQTQSSYEQYF.

This CDR3 is CASSSGLAGETQYF. DNA for the CDR3: TGTGCCAGCAGCTCCGGACTAGCGGGAGAGACCCAGTACTTC. The V and J genes are TRBV11-2 and TRBJ2-5; 11 bases agree with TRBD2. Germline lookup yields CDR1 SGHAT and CDR2 FQNNGV. V trimming: 4 bases; J trimming: 4 bases; junction bases outside the gene matches: 2. The CDR3 has 14 residues. The full variable domain, its missing parts supplied by reference TRBV11-2 and TRBJ2-5, is EAGVAQSPRYKIIEKRQSVAFWCNPISGHATLYWYQQILGQGPKLLIQFQNNGVVDDSQLPKDRFSAERLKGVDSTLKIQPAKLEDSAVYLCASSSGLAGETQYFGPGTRLLVL.

CDR3 nucleotide sequence: TGTGCCAGCAGCATGGGGCTGCGGGATTGGACCCAGTACTTC. This translates into CASSMGLRDWTQYF. The chain uses TRBV11-2 and TRBJ2-5, with a weak D call TRBD2 (6 bases). The CDR3 consists of 14 residues. Germline V lookup: CDR1 SGHAT, CDR2 FQNNGV. V lost 5 bases and J 7 bases, leaving 17 bases between the germline ends.

The chain recombines TRBV7-9 with TRBJ1-1; D uncertain. Trimming removed 5 bases from V and 2 bases from J, with 9 bases in between. This CDR3 spans 13 amino acids. In germline, CDR1 is SEHNR, CDR2 FQNEAQ (reference sequence). Here the CDR3 DNA reads TGTGCCAGCAGCCCGGCCGTTAACACTGAAGCTTTCTTT. Its protein is CASSPAVNTEAFF.

This clone was seen a handful of times. V and J are TRBV5-1 and TRBJ2-7, with 7 positions matching TRBD1. CDR1 and CDR2 (germline): SGHRS, YFSETQ. The CDR3 has 13 amino acids. Trimming removed 4 bases from V and 7 bases from J; junction bases left unmatched: 8. The DNA of the CDR3 is TGCGCCAGCAGCGAGACAGGGAGTAGGGAGCAGTACTTC. It encodes CASSETGSREQYF.

The chain uses TRBV21-1 and TRBJ1-1; the D call in the table, TRBD1, was not verified against the DNA. TRBV21-1 is noted as a pseudogene. The CDR3 totals 14 residues. The CDR3 is CASSNFQGNTEAFF. Here the CDR3 DNA reads TGTGCCAGCAGCAACTTCCAGGGTAACACTGAAGCTTTCTTT.

The rearrangement links TRBV9 to TRBJ2-2; D is possibly TRBD1 or TRBD2 (5 bases each). CDR3 length equals 17 residues. V lost 3 bases and J lost 1, with 16 bases in between. Germline CDR1 reads SGDLS; CDR2 reads YYNGEE. CDR3 amino acids: CASSANPRGRNTGELFF. The DNA for the CDR3 is TGTGCCAGCAGCGCGAATCCTAGGGGACGGAACACCGGGGAGCTGTTTTTT.

Of note for this clone: Mismatch with germline at one junction end may stem from a read error. The chain is built from TRBV2 and TRBJ2-7; D not certain. The CDR3 runs to 15 residues. CDR1 is SNHLY and CDR2 is FYNNEI in the germline V gene. The CDR3 DNA reads as TGTGCCAGCAGTGAGTCCTCCCTACCCTCCTACGAGCAGTATTTC. Its protein is CASSESSLPSYEQYF.

This rearrangement joins TRBV29-1 to TRBJ2-5; 8 positions agree with TRBD1. After removal of 4 bases from V and 7 bases from J, the junction contained 14 bases not matched to a gene. Germline CDR1 is SQVTM and CDR2 is ANQGSEA. The CDR3 has 15 amino acids. The CDR3 nucleotides read TGCAGCGTTGTGGGTGGCGGACAGGGTCACGGGACCCAGTACTTC. This gives the protein CSVVGGGQGHGTQYF.

V gene TRBV4-3 combines with J gene TRBJ2-3, with 8 bases aligning to TRBD2. The V gene's germline CDR1 is LGHNA and CDR2 YSLEER. V lost 4 bases and J lost 2; bases outside the gene matches: 5. The CDR3 extends over 15 amino acids. CDR3 residues: CASSPGGLSTDTQYF. In DNA form, the CDR3 reads TGCGCCAGCAGCCCGGGGGGGCTTTCCACAGATACGCAGTATTTT.

The chain joins TRBV5-4 to TRBJ2-2; TRBD2 aligns across 7 bases. CDR1 SGHNT and CDR2 YYREEE come from the germline V gene (reference sequence). J lost 9 bases, V lost 3 bases, and 8 bases had no gene match. The CDR3 sequence is 14 residues long. The CDR3 reads CASSSEAGDRELFF. The CDR3 coding sequence is TGTGCCAGCAGCTCTGAGGCGGGGGATAGGGAGCTGTTTTTT.

The V and J genes are TRBV7-8 and TRBJ1-2; D is unresolved. The CDR3 has 13 amino acids. V was cut by 5 bases and J by 4 bases, with 11 bases left in between. Germline values: CDR1 SGHVS, CDR2 FQNEAQ. The CDR3 loop is CASSQRTGYGYTF. For the CDR3, the DNA is TGTGCCAGCAGCCAGAGGACGGGCTATGGCTACACCTTC.

V and J are TRBV18 and TRBJ1-1; D is unclear. The CDR3 runs 16 residues. Germline CDR1 reads KGHSH; CDR2 reads LQKENI. The ends were cut back, 2 bases at V and 1 base at J, with 14 bases in the middle. CDR3: CASSPVVFSENTEAFF. The CDR3 region has the DNA TGTGCCAGCTCACCAGTCGTATTTTCGGAGAACACTGAAGCTTTCTTT.

The chain has TRBV28 and TRBJ1-1; D is ambiguous. This CDR3 spans 12 amino acids. Between the trimmed V and J ends, which lost 6 bases and 4 bases, there was a span of 9 bases. From germline, CDR1 is MDHEN and CDR2 SYDVKM. Here the CDR3 reads CASSIRGTEAFF. The DNA of the CDR3 is TGTGCCAGCAGCATCCGGGGCACTGAAGCTTTCTTT.

The gene calls are TRBV5-1 and TRBJ2-2; D is unclear. Germline V gives CDR1 SGHRS, CDR2 YFSETQ. This CDR3 has 16 residues. V lost 1 base and J lost 0, with 10 bases in between. The CDR3 sequence is CASSLFPGTNTGELFF. The CDR3 DNA reads TGCGCCAGCAGCTTGTTCCCTGGGACGAACACCGGGGAGCTGTTTTTT.

CDR3 residues: CSVDGGTGGSEQYF. The CDR3 DNA reads as TGCAGCGTTGACGGCGGGACAGGGGGAAGCGAGCAGTACTTC. The chain links TRBV29-1 to TRBJ2-7; 11 bases fit TRBD1. V was pared by 3 bases and J by 6 bases, with 7 bases of the junction left unmatched. The CDR3 runs 14 residues. Germline-derived CDR1 and CDR2 are SQVTM and ANQGSEA.

The chain employs TRBV5-1 and TRBJ2-5; no reliable D call. Trimming left V 5 bases short and J 1 base short, with 3 bases between. CDR3 size: 11 residues. Germline values: CDR1 SGHRS, CDR2 YFSETQ. The CDR3 coding sequence is TGCGCCAGCAGGCTCCAAGAGACCCAGTACTTC. As protein: CASRLQETQYF.

V gene TRBV18 combines with J gene TRBJ1-6; 9 bases match TRBD1. Germline V gene data show CDR1 as KGHSH and CDR2 as LQKENI. The CDR3 is 15 amino acids. J lost 6 bases, V lost 1 base, and 1 base had no gene match. The CDR3: CASSPLDRGNSPLHF. The DNA of the CDR3 is TGTGCCAGCTCACCACTGGACAGGGGTAATTCACCCCTCCACTTT.

This clone has only a few counts. V usage is TRBV4-3 and J usage is TRBJ1-4; D ambiguous. This CDR3 region has 16 residues. Per the germline V gene, CDR1 is LGHNA and CDR2 is YSLEER. Trimming removed 3 bases at V and 10 bases at J, with 21 bases between. CDR3 DNA sequence: TGCGCCAGCAGCCAGAGCTCGGGGAGGATAAAGGGAAAACTGTTTTTT. It specifies CASSQSSGRIKGKLFF.

V usage is TRBV9 and J usage is TRBJ2-3; 8 bases fit TRBD2. The V and J ends lost 4 bases and 4 bases, in that order; junction bases with no gene match: 5. The CDR3 has 14 amino acids. The germline V gene has CDR1 SGDLS and CDR2 YYNGEE. In nucleotides, the CDR3 is TGTGCCAGCAGCCCCTGGACTAGCCCAGATACGCAGTATTTT. This encodes CASSPWTSPDTQYF.

The chain is built from TRBV11-3 and TRBJ2-1; D is tentatively TRBD1 or TRBD2 (5 bases each). V was cut by 5 bases and J by 9 bases, with 14 bases left in between. Looked up from germline, CDR1 is SGHNT and CDR2 is YENEEA. The CDR3 extends over 13 amino acids. CDR3 loop: CASSPGPLGEQFF. CDR3 nucleotides: TGTGCCAGCAGCCCGGGACCTCTTGGTGAGCAGTTCTTC.

The V call is TRBV6-4, the J call TRBJ2-1; D is perhaps TRBD1 (6 bases). The germline V and J ends were trimmed by 0 bases and 7 bases, with 10 bases remaining between them. This CDR3 comprises 14 residues. The germline V gene has CDR1 MRHNA and CDR2 SNTAGT. As DNA, the CDR3 is TGTGCCAGCAGTGACTCGATAAGGGGGAATGAGCAGTTCTTC. Translated: CASSDSIRGNEQFF.

CDR3 region: CAWSPQVYGYTF. The CDR3 nucleotides are TGTGCCTGGAGCCCTCAGGTTTATGGCTACACCTTC. The V and J genes are TRBV30 and TRBJ1-2; D call uncertain. Germline assignment: CDR1 GTSNPN and CDR2 SVGIG (reference sequence). Trimming left V 3 bases short and J 5 bases short, with 10 bases between. The CDR3 length is 12 residues.

The chain has TRBV15 and TRBJ1-1; no clear D gene. The CDR3 is 14 amino acids. Germline V gives CDR1 LNHNV, CDR2 YYDKDF (reference sequence). V was shortened by 2 bases and J by 1 base, with 8 bases between the two germline ends. The CDR3 sequence is CATSRPNRNTEAFF. In DNA, the CDR3 is TGTGCCACCAGCAGACCGAACAGGAACACTGAAGCTTTCTTT.

A few counts support this clone. The gene calls are TRBV19 and TRBJ2-1; 13 nucleotides line up with TRBD2. Germline V CDR1 and CDR2: LNHDA, SQIVND (reference sequence). J gave up 0 bases and V 6 bases, and 5 bases lay outside the gene matches. The CDR3 consists of 17 residues. The CDR3 loop reads CASSGTSGTVSYNEQFF. In DNA, the CDR3 is TGTGCCAGTAGCGGGACTAGCGGGACCGTCTCCTACAATGAGCAGTTCTTC. The full variable domain, with the rest looked up from reference TRBV19 and TRBJ2-1, is DGGITQSPKYLFRKEGQNVTLSCEQNLNHDAMYWYRQDPGQGLRLIYYSQIVNDFQKGDIAEGYSVSREKKESFPLTVTSAQKNPTAFYLCASSGTSGTVSYNEQFFGPGTRLTVL.

This sequence joins TRBV29-1 and TRBJ2-7, with 7 bases that match TRBD2. From germline, CDR1 is SQVTM and CDR2 ANQGSEA. Trimming removed 5 bases from V and 6 bases from J; junction bases left unmatched: 7. CDR3 length: 12 amino acids. The CDR3 here is CSVRSGAREQYF. CDR3 coding DNA: TGCAGCGTTAGAAGCGGGGCTCGCGAGCAGTACTTC.

The gene calls are TRBV6-1 and TRBJ2-3; TRBD1 agrees at 8 bases. V gave up 5 bases and J gave up 6 bases; unmatched junction bases: 7. The germline V gene encodes CDR1 MNHNS and CDR2 SASEGT. CDR3 length: 14 amino acids. CDR3 sequence: CASSLQGAVDTQYF. DNA for the CDR3: TGTGCCAGCAGTCTCCAGGGGGCCGTGGATACGCAGTATTTT.